The 22 T cell receptor beta chains below all came from one sample that was sequenced in a study of vaccination and CD4 T cells after COVID-19. Treatment defined: roughly 10-day PBMC culture with coronavirus spike peptide pools or control peptides (ViraFEST assay). Their antigens remain unidentified. The Oncomine TCR Beta short-read assay sequenced DNA from cultured CD4+ T cells. TCRdb used MiXCR to reprocess the PCR reads, holding one entry per CDR3 protein. The table records some 12,000 distinct CDR3 sequences, 53% of them present only once. Sequenced sample: CD4+ T cells from blood, cultured in vitro. The receptors originated from a human donor who had recovered from COVID-19.

The rearrangement joins TRBV6-5 to TRBJ1-2; D not certain. The CDR3 consists of 11 residues. Germline CDR1 reads MNHEY; CDR2 reads SVGAGI. Trimming took 2 bases from V and 6 from J, leaving 4 bases between them. DNA for the CDR3: TGTGCCAGCAGTTACGTGCATGGCTACACCTTC. Translation: CASSYVHGYTF.

J is TRBJ1-2 and V is TRBV24-1; D possibly corresponds to TRBD1 (5 bases). The CDR3 extends over 15 amino acids. The germline gives CDR1 KGHDR, CDR2 SFDVKD. Trimming left V 4 bases short and J 8 bases short, with 19 bases between. The CDR3 loop is CATSDPREVLGGYTF. CDR3 nucleotides: TGTGCCACCAGTGACCCCAGGGAGGTCTTAGGGGGCTACACCTTC.

V and J are TRBV10-2 and TRBJ2-7, with a tentative D call TRBD1 (5 bases). The germline V gene has CDR1 WSHSY and CDR2 SAAADI. The CDR3 runs to 18 residues. With 0 bases removed from V and 7 bases from J, the gap between germline ends came to 25 bases. The CDR3 DNA follows: TGCGCCAGCAGTGAGTCGCTCGGACACGACATTAACCGACGGGAGCAGTACTTC. Protein: CASSESLGHDINRREQYF.

This clonotype has just a few counts. V and J are TRBV6-5 and TRBJ1-1; no firm D call. This CDR3 contains 13 residues. V gave up 4 bases and J gave up 1 base, with 7 bases separating them. Germline V gene sequence: CDR1 MNHEY, CDR2 SVGAGI. The CDR3 spells CASSWVPNTEAFF. Here the CDR3 DNA reads TGTGCCAGCAGTTGGGTCCCGAACACTGAAGCTTTCTTT.

This clonotype was seen once. V is TRBV20-1 and J is TRBJ1-2, with D possibly matching TRBD1 (5 bases). Per germline, CDR1 DFQATT and CDR2 SNEGSKA (reference sequence). The CDR3 totals 13 residues. Trimming stripped 1 base from V and 8 bases from J, with 14 bases between. The CDR3 coding sequence is TGCAGTGCTAGAGCTGGGGCAGGGAACGGCTACACCTTC. Protein: CSARAGAGNGYTF.

The rearrangement links TRBV12-3 or TRBV12-4 to TRBJ2-7, with TRBD2 identical over 9 bases. V lost 7 bases, J lost 4 bases, and 8 bases stayed unmatched. This CDR3 spans 14 amino acids. The CDR3 coding sequence is TGTGCCAGCACCCTTAGCGGGAGTCTATACGAGCAGTACTTC. Its protein product is CASTLSGSLYEQYF.

This chain joins TRBV11-3 and TRBJ2-3; the match to TRBD2 covers 14 bases. This CDR3 is 16 amino acids long. Per the germline V gene, CDR1 is SGHNT and CDR2 is YENEEA. The V segment lost 6 bases and the J segment 3 bases; nucleotides outside the gene matches: 5. Here the CDR3 DNA reads TGTGCCAGCAGTCGCGGGACTAGCGGGAGAACAGATACGCAGTATTTT. Translating it yields CASSRGTSGRTDTQYF.

The CDR3 bases are TGTGCCAGCAGCTCAGCCTCATCCGTAAGCACAGATACGCAGTATTTT. Protein sequence: CASSSASSVSTDTQYF. The J gene is TRBJ2-3, the V gene TRBV7-8; D call uncertain. Germline values: CDR1 SGHVS, CDR2 FQNEAQ. Trimming removed 4 bases at V and 0 bases at J, with 14 bases between. The CDR3 runs 16 residues.

The V call is TRBV20-1, the J call TRBJ1-2, with D tentatively TRBD1 (5 bases). V dropped 3 bases and J dropped 2 bases, with 13 bases sitting between them. The CDR3 contains 14 residues. Germline assignment: CDR1 DFQATT and CDR2 SNEGSKA (reference sequence). The CDR3 DNA reads TGCAGTGCTAGGGCGGGACGTCGGAACTATGGCTACACCTTC. It translates to CSARAGRRNYGYTF.

Only a few counts were recorded for this clonotype. The chain employs TRBV28 and TRBJ1-5, with a possible D match to TRBD1 (6 bases). The CDR3 consists of 14 residues. In germline, CDR1 is MDHEN, CDR2 SYDVKM. V gave up 8 bases and J gave up 7 bases, with 18 bases separating them. CDR3: CASQWGQGRQPQHF. DNA of the CDR3: TGTGCCAGCCAATGGGGGCAGGGAAGGCAGCCCCAGCATTTT.

This chain connects TRBV6-1 to TRBJ2-7; 7 bases map to TRBD1. The CDR3 length is 13 residues. Trimming took 6 bases from V and 2 from J; bases not matched to a gene: 4. Germline CDR1 and CDR2: MNHNS and SASEGT. The chain's CDR3 is CASRIGQAYEQYF. The CDR3 nucleotides are TGTGCCAGCAGAATCGGACAGGCCTACGAGCAGTACTTC.

The rearrangement joins TRBV5-1 to TRBJ2-3, with D unclear. Deletions cut 4 bases from V and 10 bases from J, with 19 bases between. Per germline, CDR1 SGHRS and CDR2 YFSETQ. The CDR3 has 14 amino acids. CDR3 in amino acids: CASSPRTDPVSQYF. The DNA for the CDR3 is TGCGCCAGCAGCCCCCGTACCGACCCAGTTTCGCAGTATTTT. Full variable domain (outside the CDR3, taken from reference TRBV5-1 and TRBJ2-3): KAGVTQTPRYLIKTRGQQVTLSCSPISGHRSVSWYQQTPGQGLQFLFEYFSETQRNKGNFPGRFSGRQFSNSRSEMNVSTLELGDSALYLCASSPRTDPVSQYFGPGTRLTVL.

This clonotype was picked up a small number of times. The chain joins TRBV6-1 to TRBJ1-2; possibly TRBD1 for D (5 bases). The CDR3 runs 17 residues. V dropped 4 bases and J dropped 5 bases, with 23 bases sitting between them. CDR1 MNHNS and CDR2 SASEGT come from the germline V gene. The DNA for the CDR3 is TGTGCCAGCAGTGCTGCGACTATCGTGACAGCTCTTTATGGCTACACCTTC. Translated, it gives CASSAATIVTALYGYTF.

The rearrangement uses TRBV7-3 and TRBJ2-5; D is uncertain. Germline V gene data show CDR1 as SGHTA and CDR2 as FQGTGA. CDR3 length equals 14 residues. Trimming cost V 0 bases and J 5 bases, with 10 bases left between them. The CDR3 DNA follows: TGTGCCAGCAGCTTAACCGCCAGTTCCGAGACCCAGTACTTC. This sequence encodes CASSLTASSETQYF.

The chain joins TRBV24-1 to TRBJ2-1; 12 nucleotides match TRBD2. Germline CDR1 KGHDR, CDR2 SFDVKD. Trimming removed 6 bases from V and 6 bases from J; junction bases left unmatched: 5. CDR3 size: 15 residues. This CDR3 is CATSSQLAGGNEQFF. Here the CDR3 DNA reads TGTGCCACCAGTTCACAACTAGCGGGAGGCAATGAGCAGTTCTTC.

This clonotype has only a few counts. J is TRBJ1-1 and V is TRBV20-1; 7 positions match TRBD1. The CDR3 is made up of 14 amino acids. V was pared by 7 bases and J by 1 base, with 9 bases of the junction left unmatched. Per germline, CDR1 DFQATT and CDR2 SNEGSKA (reference sequence). The CDR3 nucleotides read TGCAGTGGGACAGGCCTACTTAAGAACACTGAAGCTTTCTTT. Its translation is CSGTGLLKNTEAFF.

The chain links TRBV4-2 to TRBJ1-5, with TRBD1 matching over 11 bases. After removal of 1 base from V and 7 bases from J, the junction contained 3 bases not matched to a gene. Germline CDR1 is LGHNA and CDR2 is YNFKEQ. CDR3 length: 15 residues. This chain's CDR3 is CASSQGTGGGQPQHF. For the CDR3, the DNA is TGTGCCAGCAGCCAAGGGACAGGGGGCGGGCAGCCCCAGCATTTT.

By its share, this clonotype is large (0.1 to 1%). The rearrangement joins TRBV10-1 to TRBJ2-3; D is uncertain. V lost 6 bases to trimming and J lost 6 bases, with 16 bases between them. Germline V CDR1 and CDR2: WNHNN, SYGVQD (reference sequence). The CDR3 length is 14 residues. CDR3 amino acids: CASSQMAGADTQYF. The DNA for the CDR3 is TGCGCCAGCAGCCAAATGGCAGGCGCGGATACGCAGTATTTT.

In nucleotides, the CDR3 is TGTGCCAGCAGCTCCCCTAGCGTCCAAGAGACCCAGTACTTC. This codes for CASSSPSVQETQYF. The rearrangement joins TRBV7-9 to TRBJ2-5; TRBD2 might be the D (6 bases). V lost 4 bases, J lost 1 base, and 10 bases lay in between. Germline assignment: CDR1 SEHNR and CDR2 FQNEAQ (reference sequence). The CDR3 extends over 14 amino acids. The full variable domain, in which reference TRBV7-9 and TRBJ2-5 provide the parts outside the CDR3, is DTGVSQNPRHKITKRGQNVTFRCDPISEHNRLYWYRQTLGQGPEFLTYFQNEAQLEKSRLLSDRFSAERPKGSFSTLEIQRTEQGDSAMYLCASSSPSVQETQYFGPGTRLLVL.

The J gene is TRBJ2-2, the V gene TRBV20-1; D remains unclear. Germline CDR1 DFQATT, CDR2 SNEGSKA (reference sequence). Deletions cut 4 bases from V and 4 bases from J, with 10 bases between. The CDR3 totals 13 residues. The CDR3 DNA reads TGCAGTGCTACATTTGGTAGCACCGGGGAGCTGTTTTTT. It specifies CSATFGSTGELFF.

The J gene is TRBJ2-7, the V gene TRBV20-1, with 10 nucleotides matching TRBD2. Germline V gene lookup returns CDR1 DFQATT and CDR2 SNEGSKA (reference sequence). The CDR3 spans 13 residues. Trimming took 6 bases from V and 3 from J; bases not matched to a gene: 5. Here the CDR3 DNA reads TGCAGTGCGAGACTAGCGGGTGACTACGAGCAGTACTTC. It codes for CSARLAGDYEQYF.

This clonotype has a handful of counts. The rearrangement joins TRBV6-1 to TRBJ1-5; TRBD1 aligns across 9 bases. CDR1 is MNHNS, CDR2 SASEGT, per germline. Trimming took 5 bases from V and 7 from J; bases not matched to a gene: 9. This CDR3 comprises 15 residues. The CDR3 DNA sequence: TGTGCCAGCAGTAGCCCCGACAGGGGGGTGCAGCCCCAGCATTTT. Translation: CASSSPDRGVQPQHF.